These T cell receptor beta chains were read from a single sample in a study of regulatory T cells in long-lasting Graves disease. TCRdb recomputed calls from the multiplex PCR reads with MiXCR, one row per CDR3 protein. The data contain 450,000 or so distinct CDR3 sequences, less than 25% of them singletons. The specimen was peripheral blood mononuclear cells (PBMCs), collected when the disease was refractory, from a patient treated with antithyroid drugs. All receptors derive from a female donor with Graves disease. CDR3s include the opening cysteine and the closing phenylalanine or tryptophan. The D gene is left open where the match is weak. The size field is filled for only some rows; it gives once, few, many or a size class.

D gene | J gene | V gene | clone size | CDR3 DNA | CDR3 protein
TRBD2 | TRBJ2-7 | TRBV12-3/TRBV12-4 | many | TGTGCCAGCAGTTATGCGGGACTAGGCTACGAGCAGTACTTC | CASSYAGLGYEQYF
NA | TRBJ2-1 | TRBV27 | NA | TGTGCCAGCAGCGCCGACTCCTACAATGAGCAGTTCTTC | CASSADSYNEQFF
NA | TRBJ2-7 | TRBV30 | many | TGTGCCTGGAGTGTACAGGGAAGTGGGTACGAGCAGTACTTC | CAWSVQGSGYEQYF
TRBD1 | TRBJ2-7 | TRBV12-3/TRBV12-4 | many | TGTGCCAGCAGCTTAACGACAGGGGGCCTCTACGAGCAGTACTTC | CASSLTTGGLYEQYF
TRBD1 | TRBJ2-7 | TRBV28 | few | TGTGCCAGCAGCCTAACAGGGGGCCCGATCTACGAGCAGTACTTC | CASSLTGGPIYEQYF
NA | TRBJ2-5 | TRBV20-1 | many | TGCAGTGCCAACAACAGGGTGGATTTGGTGACCCAGTACTTC | CSANNRVDLVTQYF
TRBD1 | TRBJ1-1 | TRBV3-1 | many | TGTGCCAGCAGCCAAACCGGGACAGGGGGCTTAGAAGCTTTCTTT | CASSQTGTGGLEAFF
NA | TRBJ2-7 | TRBV4-1 | NA | TGCGCCAGCAGCCAAGTCTGGTACGAGCAGTACTTC | CASSQVWYEQYF
NA | TRBJ2-4 | TRBV28 | few | TGTGCCAGCAGTTCTGCCCGAGGCGGTAGAGACATTCAGTACTTC | CASSSARGGRDIQYF
NA | TRBJ1-6 | TRBV11-2 | NA | TGTGCCAGCAGCCTCCGCGGACAGTATAATTCACCCCTCCACTTT | CASSLRGQYNSPLHF
TRBD1 | TRBJ1-1 | TRBV18 | few | TGTGCCAGCTCACGGCAGGGGGCGGACACTGAAGCTTTCTTT | CASSRQGADTEAFF
TRBD2 | TRBJ2-2 | TRBV29-1 | few | TGCAGCGTAATTCCGGGACTATATGCCGGGGAGCTGTTTTTT | CSVIPGLYAGELFF
NA | TRBJ2-2 | TRBV28 | few | TGTGCCAGCAGTTTACCCTCGGGGCCCGGGGAGCTGTTTTTT | CASSLPSGPGELFF
NA | TRBJ2-7 | TRBV27 | few | TGTGCCAGCAGTCCCTACCAAGGGGCCTACGAGCAGTACTTC | CASSPYQGAYEQYF
NA | TRBJ1-5 | TRBV13 | many | TGTGCCAGCAGCTTTCGCCTTGCAGGGAGCAATCAGCCCCAGCATTTT | CASSFRLAGSNQPQHF
TRBD2 | TRBJ2-1 | TRBV2 | few | TGTGCCAGCAGTCTTAGCGGGAGTGAGAATGAGCAGTTCTTC | CASSLSGSENEQFF